In its sample, the clone carrying this TCR beta chain was seen a few times. Its matching antigen is unknown. The authors ran a second PCR of about 6 to 11 cycles using a sample-barcoded 5' primer and a J-beta primer mix. One entry per CDR3 protein results from TCRdb running MiXCR on the 5' RACE reads. The sample holds around 500,000 distinct CDR3 sequences, roughly a quarter seen once. The sample is drawn from a study of blood T cells in healthy people across ages. Study results and limitations: A greater number of naive CD4+ cells and higher diversity distinguished long-lived donors from aged donors. Strong correlation linked observed beta diversity and percent naive T cells.

A further study also used this sample, focusing on T cells of mothers and their children.

The sequencing input was blood. This clonotype was sampled from a boy between 2 and 15 years old in good health.

CDR3 DNA: TGTGCCTGGAGTGTACCAGCGGGGGCTTCGGGCGAGCAGTACTTC. Protein sequence: CAWSVPAGASGEQYF. This chain connects TRBV30 to TRBJ2-7, with 8 bases that match TRBD2. V was clipped by 0 bases and J by 6 bases; unmatched bases: 10. This CDR3 spans 15 amino acids. Germline lookup yields CDR1 GTSNPN and CDR2 SVGIG (reference sequence).